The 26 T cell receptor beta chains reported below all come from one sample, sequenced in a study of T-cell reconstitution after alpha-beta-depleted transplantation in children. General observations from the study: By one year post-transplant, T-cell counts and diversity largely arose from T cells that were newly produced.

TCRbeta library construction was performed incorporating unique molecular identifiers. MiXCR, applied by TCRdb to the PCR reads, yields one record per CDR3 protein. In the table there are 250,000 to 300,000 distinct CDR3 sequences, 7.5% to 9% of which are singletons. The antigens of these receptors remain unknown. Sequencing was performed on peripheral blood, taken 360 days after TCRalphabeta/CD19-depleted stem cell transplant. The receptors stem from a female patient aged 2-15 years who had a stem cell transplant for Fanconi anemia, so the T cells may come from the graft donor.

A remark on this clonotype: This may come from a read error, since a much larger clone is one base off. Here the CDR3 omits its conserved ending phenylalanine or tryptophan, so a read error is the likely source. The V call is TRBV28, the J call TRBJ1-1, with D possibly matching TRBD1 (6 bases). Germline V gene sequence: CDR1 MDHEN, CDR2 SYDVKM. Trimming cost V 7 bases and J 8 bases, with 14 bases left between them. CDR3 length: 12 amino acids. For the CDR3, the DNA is TGTGCCAGCACCTCGGACAGTGTAGAAGCTTTCTAT. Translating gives CASTSDSVEAFY.

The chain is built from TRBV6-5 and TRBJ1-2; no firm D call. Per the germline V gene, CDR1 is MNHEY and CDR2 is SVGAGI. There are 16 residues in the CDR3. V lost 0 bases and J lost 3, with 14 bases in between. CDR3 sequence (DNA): TGTGCCAGCAGTTACTCGCGTGTGTTGGAGGACTATGGCTACACCTTC. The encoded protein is CASSYSRVLEDYGYTF.

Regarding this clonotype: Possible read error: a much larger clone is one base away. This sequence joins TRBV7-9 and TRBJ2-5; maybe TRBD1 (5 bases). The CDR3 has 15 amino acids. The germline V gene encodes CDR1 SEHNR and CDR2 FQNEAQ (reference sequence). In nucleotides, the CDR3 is TGTGCCTGCAGCTTAGTGGGGCTAAGGGCAGAGACCCAGTACTTC. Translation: CACSLVGLRAETQYF.

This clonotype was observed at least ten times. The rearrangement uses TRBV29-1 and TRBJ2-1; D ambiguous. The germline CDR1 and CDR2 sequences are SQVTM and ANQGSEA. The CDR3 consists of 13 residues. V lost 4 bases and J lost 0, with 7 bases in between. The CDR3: CSVAMTSYNEQFF. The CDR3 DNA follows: TGCAGCGTTGCCATGACCTCCTACAATGAGCAGTTCTTC.

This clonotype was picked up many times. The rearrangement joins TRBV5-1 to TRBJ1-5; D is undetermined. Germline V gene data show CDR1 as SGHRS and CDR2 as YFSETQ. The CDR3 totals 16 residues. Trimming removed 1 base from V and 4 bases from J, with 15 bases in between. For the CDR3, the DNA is TGCGCCAGCAGCTTGTATGTCTCCGGCCCTAATCAGCCCCAGCATTTT. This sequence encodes CASSLYVSGPNQPQHF.

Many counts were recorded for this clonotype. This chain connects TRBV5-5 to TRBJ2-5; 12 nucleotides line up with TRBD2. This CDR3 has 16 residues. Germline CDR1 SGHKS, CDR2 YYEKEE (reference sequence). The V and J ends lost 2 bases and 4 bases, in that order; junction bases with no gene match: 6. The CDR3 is CASSFRLAGVPETQYF. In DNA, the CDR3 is TGTGCCAGCAGCTTTCGACTAGCGGGGGTCCCAGAGACCCAGTACTTC.

The CDR3 loop reads CASSPPFRNTEAFF. The CDR3 bases are TGTGCCAGCTCACCACCGTTTAGGAACACTGAAGCTTTCTTT. The chain combines TRBV18 with TRBJ1-1; D remains unclear. From germline, CDR1 is KGHSH and CDR2 LQKENI. The CDR3 runs to 14 residues. V dropped 0 bases and J dropped 1 base, with 6 bases sitting between them.

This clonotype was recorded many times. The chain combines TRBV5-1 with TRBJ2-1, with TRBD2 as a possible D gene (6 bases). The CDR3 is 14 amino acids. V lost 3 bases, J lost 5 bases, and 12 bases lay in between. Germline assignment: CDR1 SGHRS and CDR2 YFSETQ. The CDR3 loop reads CASSYGGVDNEQFF. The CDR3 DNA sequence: TGCGCCAGCAGCTACGGCGGGGTCGACAATGAGCAGTTCTTC.

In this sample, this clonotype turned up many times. CDR3 sequence (DNA): TGCGCCAGCAGCTACGGGACAGGGATTTACGAGCAGTACTTC. This translates into CASSYGTGIYEQYF. The gene calls are TRBV5-1 and TRBJ2-7; 9 nucleotides match TRBD1. J gave up 4 bases and V 3 bases, and 5 bases lay outside the gene matches. CDR3 length: 14 amino acids. The germline V gene has CDR1 SGHRS and CDR2 YFSETQ.

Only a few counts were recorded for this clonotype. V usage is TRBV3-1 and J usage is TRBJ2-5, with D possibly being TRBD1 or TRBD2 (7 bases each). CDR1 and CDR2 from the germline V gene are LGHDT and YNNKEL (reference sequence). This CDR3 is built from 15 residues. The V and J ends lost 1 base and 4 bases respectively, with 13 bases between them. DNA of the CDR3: TGTGCCAGCAGCCAAGTCCCAGGGGGGGGAGAGACCCAGTACTTC. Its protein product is CASSQVPGGGETQYF.

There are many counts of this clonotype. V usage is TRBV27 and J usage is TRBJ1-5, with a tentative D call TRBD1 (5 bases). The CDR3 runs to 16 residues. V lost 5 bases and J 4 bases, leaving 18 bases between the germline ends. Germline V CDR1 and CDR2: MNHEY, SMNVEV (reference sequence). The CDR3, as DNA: TGTGCCAGCAGTCCCCAATCCGTGGGGGGGAATCAGCCCCAGCATTTT. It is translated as CASSPQSVGGNQPQHF.

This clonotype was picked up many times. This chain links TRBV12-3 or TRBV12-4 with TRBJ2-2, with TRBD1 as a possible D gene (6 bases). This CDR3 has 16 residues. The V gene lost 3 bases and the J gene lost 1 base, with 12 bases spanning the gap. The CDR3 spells CASSLTGTRNTGELFF. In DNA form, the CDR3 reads TGTGCCAGCAGTTTGACTGGGACACGGAACACCGGGGAGCTGTTTTTT.

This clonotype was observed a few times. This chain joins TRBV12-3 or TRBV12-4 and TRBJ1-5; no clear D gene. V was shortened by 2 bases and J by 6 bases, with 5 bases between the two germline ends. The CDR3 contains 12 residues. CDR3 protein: CASSLFAQPQHF. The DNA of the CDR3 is TGTGCCAGCAGTTTATTCGCTCAGCCCCAGCATTTT.

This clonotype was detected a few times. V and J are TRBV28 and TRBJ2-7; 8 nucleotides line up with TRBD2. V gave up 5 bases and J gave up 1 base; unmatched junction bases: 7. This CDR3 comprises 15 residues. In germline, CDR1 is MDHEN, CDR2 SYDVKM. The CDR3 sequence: CASSGLAWESYEQYF. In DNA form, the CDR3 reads TGTGCCAGCAGTGGACTAGCTTGGGAATCCTACGAGCAGTACTTC.

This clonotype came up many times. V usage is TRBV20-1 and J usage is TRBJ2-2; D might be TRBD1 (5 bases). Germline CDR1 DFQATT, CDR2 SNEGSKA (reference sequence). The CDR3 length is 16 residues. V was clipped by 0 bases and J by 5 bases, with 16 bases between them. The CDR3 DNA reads TGCAGTGCTAGAGATCTGGAAGGGGCTAATACCGGGGAGCTGTTTTTT. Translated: CSARDLEGANTGELFF.

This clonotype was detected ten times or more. The CDR3 region is CSASAGALGNTEAFF. DNA for the CDR3: TGCAGTGCTAGCGCAGGGGCACTGGGGAACACTGAAGCTTTCTTT. The chain links TRBV20-1 to TRBJ1-1; a possible D gene is TRBD1 (6 bases). The V end was cut by 3 bases, the J end by 1 base, with 15 bases between. This CDR3 region has 15 residues. The germline gives CDR1 DFQATT, CDR2 SNEGSKA (reference sequence).

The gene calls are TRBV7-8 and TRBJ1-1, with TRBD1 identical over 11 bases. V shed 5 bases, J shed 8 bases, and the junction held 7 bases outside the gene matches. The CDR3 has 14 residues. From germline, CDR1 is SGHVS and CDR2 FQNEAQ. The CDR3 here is CASSPGQGEEEAFF. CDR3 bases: TGTGCCAGCAGCCCGGGACAGGGGGAGGAGGAAGCTTTCTTT.

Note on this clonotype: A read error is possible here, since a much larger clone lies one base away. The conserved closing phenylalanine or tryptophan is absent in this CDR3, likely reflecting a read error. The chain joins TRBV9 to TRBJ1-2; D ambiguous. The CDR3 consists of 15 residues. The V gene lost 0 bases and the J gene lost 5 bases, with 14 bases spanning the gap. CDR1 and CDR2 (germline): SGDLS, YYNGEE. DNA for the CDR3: TGTGCCAGCAGCGTAGATCTCCTGACGGGGTATGGCTACACCTCC. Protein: CASSVDLLTGYGYTS.

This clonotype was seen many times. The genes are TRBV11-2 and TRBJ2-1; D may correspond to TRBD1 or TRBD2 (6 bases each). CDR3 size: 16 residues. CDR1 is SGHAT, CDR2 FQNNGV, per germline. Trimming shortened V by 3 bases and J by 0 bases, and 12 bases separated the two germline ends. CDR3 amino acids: CASSFGGGHSYNEQFF. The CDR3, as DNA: TGTGCCAGCAGCTTCGGAGGGGGGCACTCCTACAATGAGCAGTTCTTC.

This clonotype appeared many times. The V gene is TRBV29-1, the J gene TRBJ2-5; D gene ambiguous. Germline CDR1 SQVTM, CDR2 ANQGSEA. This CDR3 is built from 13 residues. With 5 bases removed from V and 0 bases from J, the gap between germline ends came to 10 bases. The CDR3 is CSVQRQNQETQYF. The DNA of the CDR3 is TGCAGCGTTCAAAGGCAAAACCAAGAGACCCAGTACTTC.

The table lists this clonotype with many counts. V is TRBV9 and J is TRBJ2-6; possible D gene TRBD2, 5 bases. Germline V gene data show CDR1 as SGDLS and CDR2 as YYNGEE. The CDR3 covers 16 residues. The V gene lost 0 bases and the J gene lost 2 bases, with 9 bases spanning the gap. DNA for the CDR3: TGTGCCAGCAGCGTAGATAGAGGGACTGGGGCCAACGTCCTGACTTTC. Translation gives CASSVDRGTGANVLTF. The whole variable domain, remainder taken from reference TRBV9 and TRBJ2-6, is DSGVTQTPKHLITATGQRVTLRCSPRSGDLSVYWYQQSLDQGLQFLIQYYNGEERAKGNILERFSAQQFPDLHSELNLSSLELGDSALYFCASSVDRGTGANVLTFGAGSRLTVL.

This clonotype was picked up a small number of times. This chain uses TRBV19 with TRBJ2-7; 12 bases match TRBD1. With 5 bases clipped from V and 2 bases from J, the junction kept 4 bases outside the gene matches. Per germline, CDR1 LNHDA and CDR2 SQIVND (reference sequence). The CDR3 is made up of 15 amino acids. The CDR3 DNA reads TGTGCCAGTAGTTACGGGACAGGGGGCACCTACGAGCAGTACTTC. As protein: CASSYGTGGTYEQYF.

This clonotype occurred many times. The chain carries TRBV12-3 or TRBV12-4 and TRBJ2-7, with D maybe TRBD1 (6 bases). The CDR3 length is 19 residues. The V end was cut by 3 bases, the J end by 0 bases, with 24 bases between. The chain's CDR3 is CASSFGGRPHSFDSYEQYF. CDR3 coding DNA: TGTGCCAGCAGTTTTGGGGGCAGGCCGCATTCTTTCGACTCCTACGAGCAGTACTTC.

The CDR3 DNA reads as TGCAGTGCTAGAGTAGGGGCCAGCGGGGAGACCCAGTACTTC. Amino acids: CSARVGASGETQYF. The gene calls are TRBV20-1 and TRBJ2-5; the D gene is possibly TRBD2 (6 bases). Germline CDR1 is DFQATT and CDR2 is SNEGSKA (reference sequence). The CDR3 totals 14 residues. Trimming pared 1 base from V and 5 bases from J, leaving 14 bases between.

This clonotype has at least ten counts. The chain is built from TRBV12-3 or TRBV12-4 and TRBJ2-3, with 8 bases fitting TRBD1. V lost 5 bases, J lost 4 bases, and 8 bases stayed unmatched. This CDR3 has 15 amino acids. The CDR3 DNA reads TGTGCCAGCAGTCCTCGGACAGGGCGGCCAGATACGCAGTATTTT. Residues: CASSPRTGRPDTQYF.

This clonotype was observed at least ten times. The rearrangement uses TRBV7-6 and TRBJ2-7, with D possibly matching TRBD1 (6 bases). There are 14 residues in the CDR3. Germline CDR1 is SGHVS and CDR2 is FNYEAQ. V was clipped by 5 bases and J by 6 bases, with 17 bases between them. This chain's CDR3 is CASSPRTEWGEQYF. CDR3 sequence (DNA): TGTGCCAGCAGCCCTCGGACAGAGTGGGGCGAGCAGTACTTC.